The 7 T cell receptor beta chains below were found in one sample sequenced in a study of OX40 agonist ivuxolimab in advanced cancers. Sequencing used immunoSEQ multiplex PCR; TCRdb keeps in-frame clones, though not all of them. The sample lists about 66,000 clones; approximately 82% were seen once. Specimen: CD4+ or CD8+ T cells sorted from blood, collected in a trial of the OX40 agonist ivuxolimab. The receptor source for this set is an adult with an advanced solid tumor such as melanoma, head and neck, liver or kidney cancer.

This rearrangement joins TRBV6-5 to TRBJ2-1; 8 positions match TRBD2. With 6 bases clipped from V and 7 bases from J, the junction kept 8 bases outside the gene matches. CDR1 MNHEY and CDR2 SVGAGI come from the germline V gene. The CDR3 is 14 residues long. The DNA of the CDR3 is TGTGCCAGCAGCCCCCAGACTAGCGTGAATGAGCAGTTCTTC. Its translation: CASSPQTSVNEQFF.

The chain employs TRBV7-9 and TRBJ1-2; 10 bases are shared with TRBD1. Looked up from germline, CDR1 is SEHNR and CDR2 is FQNEAQ (reference sequence). CDR3 length: 16 residues. Germline trimming cut 1 base from V and 3 bases from J; bases unmatched to any gene: 5. The DNA for the CDR3 is TGTGCCAGCAGCTTAGGGGGACAGGGGCTGGACTATGGCTACACCTTC. Amino acid sequence: CASSLGGQGLDYGYTF.

This chain connects TRBV18 to TRBJ1-1, with no clear D. The CDR3 sequence is 16 residues long. The germline V gene has CDR1 KGHSH and CDR2 LQKENI. V dropped 1 base and J dropped 0 bases, with 12 bases sitting between them. As DNA, the CDR3 is TGTGCCAGCTCACCACGGACCGTCGGATTGAACACTGAAGCTTTCTTT. This translates into CASSPRTVGLNTEAFF.

The V and J genes are TRBV6-1 and TRBJ1-1, with a tentative D call TRBD1 (5 bases). Trimming shortened V by 6 bases and J by 0 bases, and 5 bases separated the two germline ends. Germline CDR1 and CDR2: MNHNS and SASEGT. There are 12 residues in the CDR3. This CDR3 is CASSRVNTEAFF. DNA for the CDR3: TGTGCCAGCAGCAGGGTGAACACTGAAGCTTTCTTT.

The chain uses TRBV7-7 and TRBJ1-1; 7 nucleotides line up with TRBD1. CDR3 length: 13 residues. The V segment lost 5 bases and the J segment 4 bases; nucleotides outside the gene matches: 4. Germline assignment: CDR1 SSHAT and CDR2 FNYEAQ (reference sequence). The CDR3 sequence is CASSRDRATEAFF. As DNA, the CDR3 is TGTGCCAGCAGCCGAGACAGGGCCACTGAAGCTTTCTTT.

J is TRBJ2-3 and V is TRBV29-1; 7 bases agree with TRBD2. The CDR3 covers 16 residues. The V gene's germline CDR1 is SQVTM and CDR2 ANQGSEA. V lost 5 bases to trimming and J lost 1 base; unmatched junction nucleotides: 12. The chain's CDR3 is CSVPGPSGGGTDTQYF. Here the CDR3 DNA reads TGCAGCGTTCCGGGCCCTAGCGGCGGGGGCACAGATACGCAGTATTTT.

In this sample, this clone turned up a few times. The chain uses TRBV27 and TRBJ1-6; D is ambiguous. This CDR3 spans 15 amino acids. V gave up 3 bases and J gave up 3 bases, with 9 bases separating them. Germline CDR1 MNHEY, CDR2 SMNVEV (reference sequence). CDR3 residues: CASSFVPVYNSPLHF. CDR3 bases: TGTGCCAGCAGTTTTGTCCCAGTCTATAATTCACCCCTCCACTTT.